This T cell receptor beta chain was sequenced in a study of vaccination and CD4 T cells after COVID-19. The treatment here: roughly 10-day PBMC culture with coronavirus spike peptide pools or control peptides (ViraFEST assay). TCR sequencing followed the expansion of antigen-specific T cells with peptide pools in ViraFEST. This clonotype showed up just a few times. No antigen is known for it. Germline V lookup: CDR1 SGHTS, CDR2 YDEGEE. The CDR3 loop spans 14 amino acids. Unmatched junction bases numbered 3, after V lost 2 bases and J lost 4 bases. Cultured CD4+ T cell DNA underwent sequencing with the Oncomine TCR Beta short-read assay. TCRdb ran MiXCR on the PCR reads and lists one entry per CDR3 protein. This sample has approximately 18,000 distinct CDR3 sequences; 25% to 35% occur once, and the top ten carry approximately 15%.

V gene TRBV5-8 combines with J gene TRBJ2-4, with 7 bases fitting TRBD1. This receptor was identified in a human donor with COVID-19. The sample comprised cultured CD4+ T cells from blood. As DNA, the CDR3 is TGTGCCAGCAGCTTCGGGACAGCAAAAAACATTCAGTACTTC. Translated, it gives CASSFGTAKNIQYF. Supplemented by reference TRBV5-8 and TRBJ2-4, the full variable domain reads EAGVTQSPTHLIKTRGQQATLRCSPISGHTSVYWYQQALGLGLQFLLWYDEGEERNRGNFPPRFSGRQFPNYSSELNVNALELEDSALYLCASSFGTAKNIQYFGAGTRLSVL.